This TCR beta chain is from a study of shared clonotypes between healthy human individuals. Study outcomes and limitations: Clonotypes shared by all four sorted-subset donors had higher generation probabilities than non-shared clonotypes. Rarefaction showed that sequencing of sorted subsets was incomplete (despite large depth).

In the case of this clone: Its antigen is as yet unknown.

Adults of Caucasian background living in Nashville, Tennessee made up all donors. Investigators spread the genomic DNA of each subset evenly over several immunoSEQ plates. Sequenced by immunoSEQ multiplex PCR; TCRdb stores in-frame clones only, minus some. The data show under 600,000 clones, about 96% seen once. V gave up 8 bases and J gave up 13 bases; unmatched junction bases: 16. Germline CDR1 reads MDHEN; CDR2 reads SYDVKM. CDR3 length equals 13 residues. Sequenced material: naive CD4+ T cells sorted from blood. As to subset: CD45RA+ positively selected. The receptor comes from a young woman in good health. V gene TRBV28 combines with J gene TRBJ2-5; TRBD1 agrees at 7 bases. The CDR3 region is CASQPGQYVAVYF. The CDR3, as DNA: TGTGCCAGCCAGCCGGGACAGTACGTTGCGGTGTACTTC. The full variable domain, with the rest looked up from reference TRBV28 and TRBJ2-5, is DVKVTQSSRYLVKRTGEKVFLECVQDMDHENMFWYRQDPGLGLRLIYFSYDVKMKEKGDIPEGYSVSREKKERFSLILESASTNQTSMYLCASQPGQYVAVYFGPGTRLLVL.